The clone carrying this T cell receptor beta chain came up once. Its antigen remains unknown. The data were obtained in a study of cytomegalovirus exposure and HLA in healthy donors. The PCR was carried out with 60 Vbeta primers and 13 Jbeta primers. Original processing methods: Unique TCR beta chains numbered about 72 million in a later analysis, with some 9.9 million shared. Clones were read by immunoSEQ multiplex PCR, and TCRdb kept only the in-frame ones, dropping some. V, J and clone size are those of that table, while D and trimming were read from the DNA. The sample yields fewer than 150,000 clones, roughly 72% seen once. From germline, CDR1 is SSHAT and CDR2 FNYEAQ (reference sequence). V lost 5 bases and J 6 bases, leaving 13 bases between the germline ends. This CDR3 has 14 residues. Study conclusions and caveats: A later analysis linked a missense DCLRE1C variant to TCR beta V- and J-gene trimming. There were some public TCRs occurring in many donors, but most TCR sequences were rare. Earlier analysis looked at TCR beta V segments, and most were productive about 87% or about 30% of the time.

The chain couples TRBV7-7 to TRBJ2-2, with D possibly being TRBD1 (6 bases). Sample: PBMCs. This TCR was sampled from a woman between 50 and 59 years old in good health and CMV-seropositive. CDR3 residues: CASSPGEGAGELFF. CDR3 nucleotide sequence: TGTGCCAGCAGCCCCGGTGAGGGGGCCGGGGAGCTGTTTTTT.